This passage covers 6 T cell receptor beta chains from one sample sequenced in a study of a mutant IDH1 vaccine in newly diagnosed glioma. The time point denotes: week 23, last vaccination. Vaccination comprised doses that each held 300 ug of mutant IDH1 20-mer peptide, plus topical imiquimod. Their antigens remain unidentified. Profiled with immunoSEQ multiplex PCR; TCRdb holds only in-frame clones, not every one. The table has approximately 30,000 clones, roughly four fifths seen once. The input for sequencing was PBMCs, taken from a glioma patient whose treatment included an IDH1 peptide vaccine. The source is a woman aged 25-40 years with glioma.

The table lists this clone with a count of one. The V gene is TRBV6-5, the J gene TRBJ1-2, with D possibly being TRBD1 (5 bases). Germline V CDR1 and CDR2: MNHEY, SVGAGI. This CDR3 is built from 13 residues. V dropped 2 bases and J dropped 5 bases, with 9 bases sitting between them. CDR3 DNA: TGTGCCAGCAGTTACCAGACAGATTATGGCTACACCTTC. Protein product: CASSYQTDYGYTF.

The gene calls are TRBV4-1 and TRBJ1-1; maybe TRBD1 (5 bases). The CDR3 runs to 14 residues. Trimming cost V 1 base and J 6 bases, with 12 bases left between them. Per germline, CDR1 MGHRA and CDR2 YSYEKL. This chain's CDR3 is CASSQGGGFAEAFF. The CDR3 DNA sequence: TGCGCCAGCAGCCAAGGGGGGGGATTCGCTGAAGCTTTCTTT.

This chain links TRBV7-2 with TRBJ2-3; 12 bases fit TRBD2. Unmatched junction bases numbered 8, after V lost 5 bases and J lost 2 bases. CDR1 is SGHTA and CDR2 is FQGNSA in the germline V gene. This CDR3 comprises 17 residues. This CDR3 is CASSTRRTSGDTDTQYF. CDR3 bases: TGTGCCAGCAGCACCCGTCGGACTAGCGGGGACACAGATACGCAGTATTTT. Together with reference TRBV7-2 and TRBJ2-3, the CDR3 gives the full variable domain: GAGVSQSPSNKVTEKGKDVELRCDPISGHTALYWYRQSLGQGLEFLIYFQGNSAPDKSGLPSDRFSAERTGGSVSTLTIQRTQQEDSAVYLCASSTRRTSGDTDTQYFGPGTRLTVL.

This clone is a singleton in its sample. The V gene is TRBV7-9, the J gene TRBJ2-7; a possible D gene is TRBD2 (5 bases). CDR1 and CDR2 (germline): SEHNR, FQNEAQ (reference sequence). V gave up 5 bases and J gave up 2 bases, with 19 bases separating them. The CDR3 is 16 residues long. The CDR3 region is CASSLGRVVRPYEQYF. CDR3 DNA: TGTGCCAGCAGCCTCGGGCGGGTTGTCCGCCCCTACGAGCAGTACTTC.

The CDR3 DNA reads TGTGCCAGCAGCGTAGCCGGGGGCCTAAACACTGAAGCTTTCTTT. It codes for CASSVAGGLNTEAFF. The chain employs TRBV9 and TRBJ1-1; D perhaps matches TRBD1 (6 bases). Germline CDR1 reads SGDLS; CDR2 reads YYNGEE. Trimming pared 0 bases from V and 2 bases from J, leaving 11 bases between. The CDR3 covers 15 residues.

This clone was seen only a few times. V gene TRBV6-1 combines with J gene TRBJ1-1, with D perhaps matching TRBD1 (5 bases). CDR1 and CDR2 (germline): MNHNS, SASEGT. The CDR3 totals 17 residues. V dropped 6 bases and J dropped 0 bases, with 20 bases sitting between them. In DNA form, the CDR3 reads TGTGCCAGCAGAGAATCGGCGGACACGACCTTGAACACTGAAGCTTTCTTT. Residues: CASRESADTTLNTEAFF.